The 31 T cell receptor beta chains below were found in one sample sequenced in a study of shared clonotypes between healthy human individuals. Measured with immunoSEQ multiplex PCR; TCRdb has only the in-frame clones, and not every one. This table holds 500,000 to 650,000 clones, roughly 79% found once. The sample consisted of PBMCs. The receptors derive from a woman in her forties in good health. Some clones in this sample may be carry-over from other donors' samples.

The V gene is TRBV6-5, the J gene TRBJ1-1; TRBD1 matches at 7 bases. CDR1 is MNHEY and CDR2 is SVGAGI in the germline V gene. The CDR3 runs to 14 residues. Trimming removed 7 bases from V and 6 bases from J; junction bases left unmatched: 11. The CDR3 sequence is CASTLSSGGAEAFF. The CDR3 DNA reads TGTGCCAGCACCTTATCCTCAGGGGGGGCTGAAGCTTTCTTT.

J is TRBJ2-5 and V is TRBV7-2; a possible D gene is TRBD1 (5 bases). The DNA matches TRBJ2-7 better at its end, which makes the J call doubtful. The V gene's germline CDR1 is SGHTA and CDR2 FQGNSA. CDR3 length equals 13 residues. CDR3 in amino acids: CASSLRVGYEQYF. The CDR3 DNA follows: TGTGCCAGCAGCCTCAGGGTTGGCTACGAGCAGTACTTC.

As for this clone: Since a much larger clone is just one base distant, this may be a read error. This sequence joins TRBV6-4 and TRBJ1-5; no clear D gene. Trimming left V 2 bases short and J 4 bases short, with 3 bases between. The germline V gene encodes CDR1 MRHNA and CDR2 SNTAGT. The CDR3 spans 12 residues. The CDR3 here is CASSDRNQPQHF. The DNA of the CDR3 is TGTGCCAGCAGTGACAGAAATCAGCCCCAGCATTTT.

CDR3 DNA sequence: TGCGCCAGCAGCTTGGCCGGGAGGGATTACGAGCAGTACTTC. Its translation is CASSLAGRDYEQYF. The genes are TRBV5-1 and TRBJ2-7; 8 positions match TRBD2. The CDR3 covers 14 residues. The V segment lost 0 bases and the J segment 4 bases; nucleotides outside the gene matches: 3. Germline loops: CDR1 SGHRS, CDR2 YFSETQ.

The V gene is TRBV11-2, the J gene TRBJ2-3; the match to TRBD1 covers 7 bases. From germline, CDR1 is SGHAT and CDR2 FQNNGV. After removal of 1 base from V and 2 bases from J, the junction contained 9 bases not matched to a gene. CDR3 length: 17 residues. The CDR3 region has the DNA TGTGCCAGCAGCTTAGGAGGGACAGTTTTCGCCACAGATACGCAGTATTTT. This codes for CASSLGGTVFATDTQYF.

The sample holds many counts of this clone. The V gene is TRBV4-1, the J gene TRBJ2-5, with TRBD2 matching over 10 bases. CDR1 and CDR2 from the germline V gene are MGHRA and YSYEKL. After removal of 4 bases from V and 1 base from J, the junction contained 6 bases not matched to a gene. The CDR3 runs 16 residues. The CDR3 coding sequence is TGCGCCAGCAGCCCCTTGGGACTAGCGAGCCAAGAGACCCAGTACTTC. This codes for CASSPLGLASQETQYF.

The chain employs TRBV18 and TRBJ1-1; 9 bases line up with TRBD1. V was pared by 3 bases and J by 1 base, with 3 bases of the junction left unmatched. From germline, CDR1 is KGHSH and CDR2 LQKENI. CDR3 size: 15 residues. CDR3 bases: TGTGCCAGCTCACCCTGGGGACAGGGGAACACTGAAGCTTTCTTT. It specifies CASSPWGQGNTEAFF.

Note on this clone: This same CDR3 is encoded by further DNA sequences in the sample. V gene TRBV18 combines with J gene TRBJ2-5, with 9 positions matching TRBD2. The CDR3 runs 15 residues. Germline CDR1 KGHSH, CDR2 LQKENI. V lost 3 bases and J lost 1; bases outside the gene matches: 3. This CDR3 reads CASSPATSGQETQYF. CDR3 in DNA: TGTGCCAGCTCACCTGCGACTAGCGGCCAAGAGACCCAGTACTTC.

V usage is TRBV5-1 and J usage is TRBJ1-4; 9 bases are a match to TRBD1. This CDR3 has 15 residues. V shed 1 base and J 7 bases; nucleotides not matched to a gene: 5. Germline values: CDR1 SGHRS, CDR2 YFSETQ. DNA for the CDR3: TGCGCCAGCAGCTTGTTGGGACAGGGAGGTGAAAAACTGTTTTTT. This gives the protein CASSLLGQGGEKLFF.

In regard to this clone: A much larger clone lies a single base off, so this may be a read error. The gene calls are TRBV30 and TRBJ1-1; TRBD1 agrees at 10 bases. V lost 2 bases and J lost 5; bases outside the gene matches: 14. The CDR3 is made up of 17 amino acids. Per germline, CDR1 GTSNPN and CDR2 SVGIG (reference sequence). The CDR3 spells CAWSPRRGQGRRTEAFF. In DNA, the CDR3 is TGTGCCTGGAGTCCCAGACGGGGACAGGGGAGGAGGACTGAAGCTTTCTTT.

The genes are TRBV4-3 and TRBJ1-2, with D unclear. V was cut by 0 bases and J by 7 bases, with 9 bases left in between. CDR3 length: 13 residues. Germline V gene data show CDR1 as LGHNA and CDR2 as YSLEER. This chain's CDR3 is CASSQDKGFGYTF. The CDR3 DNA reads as TGCGCCAGCAGCCAAGATAAGGGTTTTGGCTACACCTTC.

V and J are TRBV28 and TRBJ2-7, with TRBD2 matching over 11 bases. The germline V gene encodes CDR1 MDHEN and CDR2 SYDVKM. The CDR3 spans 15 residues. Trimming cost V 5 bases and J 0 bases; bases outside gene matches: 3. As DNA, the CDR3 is TGTGCCAGCAGTATAACTAGCGGGAGCTCCTACGAGCAGTACTTC. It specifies CASSITSGSSYEQYF.

CDR3 sequence: CASSDSNSNQPQHF. Written as DNA, the CDR3 is TGTGCCAGCAGTGACAGTAATAGCAATCAGCCCCAGCATTTT. J is TRBJ1-5 and V is TRBV6-1; D gene uncertain. The CDR3 contains 14 residues. V was cut by 3 bases and J by 0 bases, with 6 bases left in between. CDR1 MNHNS and CDR2 SASEGT come from the germline V gene.

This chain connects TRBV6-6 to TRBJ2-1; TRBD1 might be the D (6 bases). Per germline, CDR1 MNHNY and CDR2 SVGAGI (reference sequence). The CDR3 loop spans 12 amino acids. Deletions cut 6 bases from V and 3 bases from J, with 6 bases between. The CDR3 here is CASRDSYNEQFF. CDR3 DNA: TGTGCCAGCAGGGACAGCTACAATGAGCAGTTCTTC.

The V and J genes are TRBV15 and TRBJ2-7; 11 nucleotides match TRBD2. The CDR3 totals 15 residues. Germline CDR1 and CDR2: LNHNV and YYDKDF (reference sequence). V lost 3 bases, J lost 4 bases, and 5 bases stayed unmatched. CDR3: CATSRGTSGGYEQYF. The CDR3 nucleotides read TGTGCCACCAGCAGGGGAACTAGCGGGGGATACGAGCAGTACTTC.

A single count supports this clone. CDR3 protein: CASSIGLEAYEQYF. DNA of the CDR3: TGTGCCAGTAGTATAGGACTAGAGGCCTACGAGCAGTACTTC. The chain has TRBV19 and TRBJ2-7, with a weak D call TRBD2 (6 bases). The germline CDR1 and CDR2 sequences are LNHDA and SQIVND (reference sequence). The V end lost 1 base, the J end lost 2 bases, and 9 bases lay between the germline ends. The length of the CDR3 is 14 residues.

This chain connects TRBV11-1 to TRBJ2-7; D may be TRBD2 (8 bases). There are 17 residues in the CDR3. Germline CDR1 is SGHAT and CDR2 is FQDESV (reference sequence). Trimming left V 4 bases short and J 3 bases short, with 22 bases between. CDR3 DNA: TGTGCCAGCAGCTCAGGGGGTGCGGGAGGCCCCTACTACGAGCAGTACTTC. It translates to CASSSGGAGGPYYEQYF.

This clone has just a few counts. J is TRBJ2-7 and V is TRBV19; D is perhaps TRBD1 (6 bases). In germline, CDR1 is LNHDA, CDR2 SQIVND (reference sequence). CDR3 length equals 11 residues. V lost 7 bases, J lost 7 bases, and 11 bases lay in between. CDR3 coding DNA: TGTGCCAGTAAGGGGGTCGGGGAGCAGTACTTC. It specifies CASKGVGEQYF.

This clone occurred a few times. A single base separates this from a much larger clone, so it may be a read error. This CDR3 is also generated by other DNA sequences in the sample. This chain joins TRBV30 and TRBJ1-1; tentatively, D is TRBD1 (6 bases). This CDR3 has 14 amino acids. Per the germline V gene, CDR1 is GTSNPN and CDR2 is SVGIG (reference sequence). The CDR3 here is CAWTNRVTRTEAFF. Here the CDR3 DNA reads TGTGCCTGGACCAACAGGGTGACTCGGACTGAAGCGTTCTTT.

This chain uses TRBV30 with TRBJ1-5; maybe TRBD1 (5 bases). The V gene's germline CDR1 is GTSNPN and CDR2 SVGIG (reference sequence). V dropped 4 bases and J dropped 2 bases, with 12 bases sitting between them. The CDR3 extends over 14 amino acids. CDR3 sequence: CAWTPGQRNQPQHF. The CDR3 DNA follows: TGTGCCTGGACGCCGGGGCAGCGCAATCAGCCCCAGCATTTT.

The CDR3 reads CASSYSGTAYNEQFF. CDR3 coding DNA: TGTGCCAGCAGTTACTCCGGGACAGCCTACAATGAGCAGTTCTTC. V is TRBV7-2 and J is TRBJ2-1; 7 bases map to TRBD1. Germline CDR1 is SGHTA and CDR2 is FQGNSA. V shed 6 bases, J shed 2 bases, and the junction held 7 bases outside the gene matches. The CDR3 consists of 15 residues.

In nucleotides, the CDR3 is TGTGCCTGGAGTGGGCTCAGGGTCACTGAAGCTTTCTTT. Its translation is CAWSGLRVTEAFF. The chain carries TRBV30 and TRBJ1-1; tentative D call: TRBD1 (5 bases). With 1 base removed from V and 4 bases from J, the gap between germline ends came to 10 bases. CDR1 is GTSNPN, CDR2 SVGIG, per germline (reference sequence). The CDR3 loop spans 13 amino acids.

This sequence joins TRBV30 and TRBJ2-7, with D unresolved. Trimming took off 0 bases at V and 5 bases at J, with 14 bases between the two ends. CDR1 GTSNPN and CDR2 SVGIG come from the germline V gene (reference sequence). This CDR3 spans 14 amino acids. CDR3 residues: CAWSVGGNWDEQYF. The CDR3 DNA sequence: TGTGCCTGGAGTGTAGGTGGGAATTGGGACGAGCAGTACTTC.

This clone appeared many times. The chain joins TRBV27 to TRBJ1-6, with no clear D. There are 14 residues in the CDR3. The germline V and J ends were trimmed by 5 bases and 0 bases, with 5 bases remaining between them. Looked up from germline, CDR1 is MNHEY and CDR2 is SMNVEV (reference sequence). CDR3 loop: CASSAGSYNSPLHF. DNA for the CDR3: TGTGCCAGCAGTGCCGGCTCCTATAATTCACCCCTCCACTTT.

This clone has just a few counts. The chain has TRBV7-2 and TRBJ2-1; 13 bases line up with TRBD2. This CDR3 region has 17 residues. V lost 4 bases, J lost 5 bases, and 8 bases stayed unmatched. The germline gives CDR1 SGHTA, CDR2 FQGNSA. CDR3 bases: TGTGCCAGCAGCTATCTACTAGCGGGAGGGTCCCACAATGAGCAGTTCTTC. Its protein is CASSYLLAGGSHNEQFF.

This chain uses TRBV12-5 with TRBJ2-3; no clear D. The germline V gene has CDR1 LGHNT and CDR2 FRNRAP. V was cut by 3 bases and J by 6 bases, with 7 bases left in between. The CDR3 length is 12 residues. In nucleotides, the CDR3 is TGTGCTAGTGGTTTTGGGTTGGATACGCAGTATTTT. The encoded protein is CASGFGLDTQYF.

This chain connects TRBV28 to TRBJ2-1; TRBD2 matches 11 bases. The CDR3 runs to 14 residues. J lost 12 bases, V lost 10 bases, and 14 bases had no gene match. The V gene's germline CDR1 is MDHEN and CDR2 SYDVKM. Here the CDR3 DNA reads TGTGCCACCAGACTTAGCGGGAGGGCCGTCTCGCAGTTCTTC. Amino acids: CATRLSGRAVSQFF. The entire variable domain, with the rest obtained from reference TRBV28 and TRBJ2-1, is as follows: DVKVTQSSRYLVKRTGEKVFLECVQDMDHENMFWYRQDPGLGLRLIYFSYDVKMKEKGDIPEGYSVSREKKERFSLILESASTNQTSMYLCATRLSGRAVSQFFGPGTRLTVL.

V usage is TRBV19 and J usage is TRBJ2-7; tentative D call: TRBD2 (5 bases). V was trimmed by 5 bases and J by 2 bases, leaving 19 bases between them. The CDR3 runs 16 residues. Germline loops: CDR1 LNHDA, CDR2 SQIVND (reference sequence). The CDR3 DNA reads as TGTGCCAGTAGTCCCTTCGTTGGCGGGCCTACCTACGAGCAGTACTTC. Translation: CASSPFVGGPTYEQYF.

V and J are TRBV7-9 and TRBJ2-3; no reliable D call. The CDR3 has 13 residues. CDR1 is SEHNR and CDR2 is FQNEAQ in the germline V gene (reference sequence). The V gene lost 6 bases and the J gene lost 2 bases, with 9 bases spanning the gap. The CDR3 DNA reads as TGTGCCAGCAGGGCGGCCTACACAGATACGCAGTATTTT. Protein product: CASRAAYTDTQYF.

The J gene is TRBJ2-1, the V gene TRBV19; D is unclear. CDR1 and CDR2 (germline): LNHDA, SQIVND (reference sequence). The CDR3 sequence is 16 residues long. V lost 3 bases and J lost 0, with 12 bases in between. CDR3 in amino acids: CASSISASSSYNEQFF. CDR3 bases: TGTGCCAGTAGTATCTCTGCCTCGAGCTCCTACAATGAGCAGTTCTTC.

CDR3 region: CASSEYMGLAGEGKQYF. The CDR3 region has the DNA TGCGCCAGCAGCGAGTACATGGGACTAGCGGGAGAGGGGAAGCAGTACTTC. This chain joins TRBV5-1 and TRBJ2-7, with 14 bases identical to TRBD2. This CDR3 is built from 17 residues. Germline CDR1 and CDR2: SGHRS and YFSETQ. V was clipped by 4 bases and J by 8 bases; unmatched bases: 14.